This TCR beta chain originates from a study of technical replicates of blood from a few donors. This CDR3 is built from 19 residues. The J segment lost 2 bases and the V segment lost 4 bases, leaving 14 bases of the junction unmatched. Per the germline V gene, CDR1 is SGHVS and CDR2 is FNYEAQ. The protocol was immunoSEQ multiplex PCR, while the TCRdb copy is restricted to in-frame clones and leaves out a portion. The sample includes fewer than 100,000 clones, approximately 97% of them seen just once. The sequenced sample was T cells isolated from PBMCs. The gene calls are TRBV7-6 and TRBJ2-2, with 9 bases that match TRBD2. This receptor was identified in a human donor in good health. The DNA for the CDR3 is TGTGCCAGCAGCTGGCCTGCGGCGGGAGGGCCCGGAAACACCGGGGAGCTGTTTTTT. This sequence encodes CASSWPAAGGPGNTGELFF.